The 18 T cell receptor beta chains below were found in one sample sequenced in a study of beta chain features in type 1 diabetes. All of the isolated RNA was reverse transcribed, so expressed TCRB transcripts were sequenced. Generated by immunoSEQ multiplex PCR, the TCRdb table keeps only in-frame clones and is missing some. The data show about 900,000 clones, roughly 15% seen once. The specimen sequenced was naive CD4+ T cells from blood. These receptors came from a young woman in good health.

The chain links TRBV5-6 to TRBJ1-5; D unresolved. Germline V CDR1 and CDR2: SGHDT, YYEEEE. Between the trimmed V and J ends, which lost 0 bases and 6 bases, there was a span of 10 bases. This CDR3 has 14 amino acids. The CDR3 DNA is TGTGCCAGCAGCTTGGGCAGGTACAGTCAGCCCCAGCATTTT. As protein: CASSLGRYSQPQHF.

This clone showed up just a few times. The chain links TRBV6-5 to TRBJ1-4; 9 bases map to TRBD1. The CDR3 has 15 residues. V lost 6 bases to trimming and J lost 7 bases; unmatched junction nucleotides: 9. CDR1 is MNHEY, CDR2 SVGAGI, per germline. CDR3 loop: CASSPTGGRGEKLFF. The CDR3 nucleotides read TGTGCCAGCAGCCCAACAGGGGGCCGTGGTGAAAAACTGTTTTTT.

V gene TRBV6-1 combines with J gene TRBJ2-3, with D possibly TRBD2 on 7 matching bases. Germline V CDR1 and CDR2: MNHNS, SASEGT. The CDR3 is 15 amino acids. V was pared by 8 bases and J by 1 base, with 16 bases between. The CDR3 region is CASSLGGAGTDTQYF. Here the CDR3 DNA reads TGTGCCAGCTCCCTAGGGGGGGCTGGCACAGATACGCAGTATTTT.

This chain joins TRBV19 and TRBJ2-1, with D uncertain. Germline assignment: CDR1 LNHDA and CDR2 SQIVND (reference sequence). Trimming shortened V by 7 bases and J by 6 bases, and 22 bases separated the two germline ends. There are 16 residues in the CDR3. The CDR3 DNA reads as TGTGCCAGTACCCCCTCCAGGCGGTCACGGGCCAATGAGCAGTTCTTC. As protein: CASTPSRRSRANEQFF.

The chain is built from TRBV2 and TRBJ2-6; D gene ambiguous. CDR3 size: 13 residues. Germline CDR1 is SNHLY and CDR2 is FYNNEI. V dropped 1 base and J dropped 12 bases, with 10 bases sitting between them. The CDR3 bases are TGTGCCAGCAGTGAAGAGTGGAGAGGCGTCCTGACTTTC. Amino acid sequence: CASSEEWRGVLTF.

This clone was observed a few times. This rearrangement joins TRBV28 to TRBJ1-6; 7 bases align to TRBD1. Trimming cost V 4 bases and J 11 bases; bases outside gene matches: 11. CDR1 and CDR2 (germline): MDHEN, SYDVKM. The CDR3 length is 15 residues. CDR3 nucleotides: TGTGCCAGCAGTTCAATGAGACAGGGTTGGCCACCCCTCCACTTT. This gives the protein CASSSMRQGWPPLHF. The complete variable domain, with remaining parts taken from reference TRBV28 and TRBJ1-6, reads DVKVTQSSRYLVKRTGEKVFLECVQDMDHENMFWYRQDPGLGLRLIYFSYDVKMKEKGDIPEGYSVSREKKERFSLILESASTNQTSMYLCASSSMRQGWPPLHFGNGTRLTVT.

The V call is TRBV5-4, the J call TRBJ2-1; 10 bases are a match to TRBD1. The germline V gene encodes CDR1 SGHNT and CDR2 YYREEE (reference sequence). V lost 2 bases to trimming and J lost 5 bases; unmatched junction nucleotides: 10. The CDR3 is 17 amino acids. The CDR3 is CASSFMRGQGFHNEQFF. The CDR3 bases are TGTGCCAGCAGCTTTATGCGGGGACAGGGGTTCCACAATGAGCAGTTCTTC.

Points on this clone: One junction end does not reproduce the germline sequence, and a read error may be involved. The chain is built from TRBV18 and TRBJ1-3, with D perhaps matching TRBD1 (5 bases). The CDR3 contains 16 residues. The germline V gene encodes CDR1 KGHSH and CDR2 LQKENI. The CDR3 DNA sequence: TGTGCCAGCTCCCCACGGGGGAAGAGCTCTGGAAACACCATATATTTT. Encoded protein: CASSPRGKSSGNTIYF.

In this sample, this clone turned up a few times. V and J are TRBV10-3 and TRBJ2-3; 7 bases agree with TRBD1. With V trimmed by 6 bases and J by 2 bases, 5 bases remained unmatched. From germline, CDR1 is ENHRY and CDR2 SYGVKD. CDR3 length equals 14 residues. The CDR3 DNA reads as TGTGCCATCAGACCAGGACAGGACACAGATACGCAGTATTTT. Translated, it gives CAIRPGQDTDTQYF.

This clone was counted between two and nine times. This chain links TRBV5-1 with TRBJ1-1, with 8 positions matching TRBD1. CDR3 size: 16 residues. CDR1 is SGHRS, CDR2 YFSETQ, per germline. V was clipped by 4 bases and J by 1 base; unmatched bases: 9. CDR3 amino acids: CASSTGRTGPNTEAFF. CDR3 DNA sequence: TGCGCCAGCAGCACCGGGAGGACAGGGCCGAACACTGAAGCTTTCTTT.

The V call is TRBV6-5, the J call TRBJ2-7; D is unresolved. There are 11 residues in the CDR3. Trimming stripped 7 bases from V and 5 bases from J, with 9 bases between. Germline CDR1 MNHEY, CDR2 SVGAGI. The CDR3 reads CASTNEHEQYF. CDR3 in DNA: TGTGCCAGCACCAATGAGCACGAGCAGTACTTC.

This clone was seen a handful of times. The chain recombines TRBV4-2 with TRBJ2-3; 11 nucleotides agree with TRBD1. Germline V gives CDR1 LGHNA, CDR2 YNFKEQ. This CDR3 has 19 residues. V trimming: 1 base; J trimming: 7 bases; junction bases outside the gene matches: 16. CDR3 region: CASSQVQRPGQGAQNTQYF. CDR3 DNA: TGTGCCAGCAGCCAAGTTCAAAGGCCCGGACAGGGGGCACAAAATACGCAGTATTTT.

The rearrangement uses TRBV18 and TRBJ2-1; 8 bases agree with TRBD1. V lost 5 bases to trimming and J lost 3 bases; unmatched junction nucleotides: 3. The V gene's germline CDR1 is KGHSH and CDR2 LQKENI. This CDR3 spans 14 amino acids. The CDR3 is CASSTTGGYNEQFF. The DNA of the CDR3 is TGTGCCAGCTCAACAACAGGGGGCTACAATGAGCAGTTCTTC.

This clone occurred a few times. The chain combines TRBV2 with TRBJ2-7; a weak D match, TRBD1 (5 bases). Trimming left V 5 bases short and J 2 bases short, with 13 bases between. Germline values: CDR1 SNHLY, CDR2 FYNNEI. The CDR3 is made up of 14 amino acids. CDR3: CASSPTDWAYEQYF. CDR3 nucleotide sequence: TGTGCCAGCAGTCCGACAGACTGGGCCTACGAGCAGTACTTC.

This clone was seen more than once but under ten times. The sample carries other DNA sequences with the same CDR3. The genes are TRBV2 and TRBJ1-2, with D possibly matching TRBD1 (6 bases). V was shortened by 4 bases and J by 4 bases, with 10 bases between the two germline ends. Germline V gene data show CDR1 as SNHLY and CDR2 as FYNNEI. The CDR3 extends over 13 amino acids. The CDR3 loop reads CASSVTGSYGYTF. CDR3 nucleotides: TGTGCCAGCAGTGTGACAGGATCCTATGGCTACACCTTC.

V gene TRBV2 combines with J gene TRBJ1-5; no reliable D call. Trimming left V 4 bases short and J 3 bases short, with 13 bases between. The germline V gene has CDR1 SNHLY and CDR2 FYNNEI. The CDR3 consists of 15 residues. Here the CDR3 reads CASSVPGIVNQPQHF. The CDR3 DNA reads as TGTGCCAGCAGTGTTCCGGGGATTGTCAATCAGCCCCAGCATTTT.

The V call is TRBV25-1, the J call TRBJ2-1; D unclear. The CDR3 sequence is 15 residues long. Germline lookup yields CDR1 MGHDK and CDR2 SYGVNS. The V and J ends lost 3 bases and 5 bases respectively, with 14 bases between them. The CDR3 DNA sequence: TGTGCCAGCAGTGACGGGCGTAAAGGAGACAATGAGCAGTTCTTC. Amino acid sequence: CASSDGRKGDNEQFF. The full variable domain, its missing parts supplied by reference TRBV25-1 and TRBJ2-1, is EADIYQTPRYLVIGTGKKITLECSQTMGHDKMYWYQQDPGMELHLIHYSYGVNSTEKGDLSSESTVSRIRTEHFPLTLESARPSHTSQYLCASSDGRKGDNEQFFGPGTRLTVL.

The chain combines TRBV2 with TRBJ2-3, with TRBD2 identical over 7 bases. The CDR3 is 14 amino acids. The germline V gene has CDR1 SNHLY and CDR2 FYNNEI. V shed 4 bases, J shed 3 bases, and the junction held 4 bases outside the gene matches. DNA for the CDR3: TGTGCCAGCAGTGGGGAGGGATTGACAGATACGCAGTATTTT. Amino acid sequence: CASSGEGLTDTQYF.